The 22 T cell receptor beta chains below come from one sample, sequenced in a study of T cells after yellow fever vaccination. TCRdb fed the 5' RACE reads into MiXCR, producing one record per CDR3 protein. Among 620,000 or so distinct CDR3 sequences listed, 10% to 15% were seen once. Sequenced here: PBMCs, sampled on the day of the yellow fever booster vaccination. All receptors come from a young man who received the YFV17D yellow fever vaccine.

The chain couples TRBV3-1 to TRBJ2-5; D not resolved. CDR1 LGHDT and CDR2 YNNKEL come from the germline V gene (reference sequence). This CDR3 has 13 amino acids. The V end lost 3 bases, the J end lost 3 bases, and 8 bases lay between the germline ends. CDR3 coding DNA: TGTGCCAGCAGCCATTCGGAGAAAGAGACCCAGTACTTC. It yields the protein CASSHSEKETQYF.

V usage is TRBV9 and J usage is TRBJ2-7, with a possible D match to TRBD2 (5 bases). V lost 4 bases to trimming and J lost 4 bases, with 21 bases between them. The CDR3 contains 16 residues. Germline V gene data show CDR1 as SGDLS and CDR2 as YYNGEE. CDR3 DNA sequence: TGTGCCAGCAGCCCACTCGGAGCGGAGGATTATTACGAGCAGTACTTC. It translates to CASSPLGAEDYYEQYF. Complete variable domain (other parts from reference TRBV9 and TRBJ2-7): DSGVTQTPKHLITATGQRVTLRCSPRSGDLSVYWYQQSLDQGLQFLIQYYNGEERAKGNILERFSAQQFPDLHSELNLSSLELGDSALYFCASSPLGAEDYYEQYFGPGTRLTVT.

This clonotype was observed a few times. The CDR3 is CASSPGQGKHEQYF. In nucleotides, the CDR3 is TGTGCCAGCAGTCCGGGACAGGGGAAGCACGAGCAGTACTTC. The chain uses TRBV6-2 or TRBV6-3 and TRBJ2-7, with 10 nucleotides matching TRBD1. The CDR3 extends over 14 amino acids. The J segment lost 5 bases and the V segment lost 5 bases, leaving 6 bases of the junction unmatched. Per germline, CDR1 MNHEY and CDR2 SVGEGT.

A few counts support this clonotype. The chain joins TRBV7-2 to TRBJ2-7, with 8 bases aligning to TRBD2. CDR1 SGHTA and CDR2 FQGNSA come from the germline V gene. CDR3 size: 16 residues. After removal of 1 base from V and 0 bases from J, the junction contained 5 bases not matched to a gene. The CDR3 region has the DNA TGTGCCAGCAGCTTAGATACGGGAGGGAGCTCCTACGAGCAGTACTTC. Its translation is CASSLDTGGSSYEQYF.

V and J are TRBV30 and TRBJ2-7; D is uncertain. The CDR3 covers 12 residues. CDR1 is GTSNPN and CDR2 is SVGIG in the germline V gene (reference sequence). V shed 6 bases and J shed 2 bases, with 11 bases lying between them. In nucleotides, the CDR3 is TGTGCCTGTGAGACTCGACCCTACGAGCAGTACTTC. This translates into CACETRPYEQYF.

The rearrangement joins TRBV20-1 to TRBJ2-7; weak D call: TRBD2 (6 bases). The CDR3 totals 13 residues. From germline, CDR1 is DFQATT and CDR2 SNEGSKA (reference sequence). V lost 4 bases, J lost 4 bases, and 14 bases lay in between. CDR3 coding DNA: TGCAGTGCTACCCGGGACTCGCGTTACGAGCAGTACTTC. It encodes CSATRDSRYEQYF.

There are a few counts of this clonotype. The chain joins TRBV15 to TRBJ2-1; D remains unclear. The V gene's germline CDR1 is LNHNV and CDR2 YYDKDF (reference sequence). This CDR3 region has 15 residues. Deletions cut 6 bases from V and 2 bases from J, with 14 bases between. CDR3 sequence reads: CATRTPDFPYNEQFF. DNA for the CDR3: TGTGCCACCAGGACCCCCGACTTCCCCTACAATGAGCAGTTCTTC.

V gene TRBV20-1 combines with J gene TRBJ2-7, with 10 nucleotides matching TRBD2. The CDR3 runs to 13 residues. V shed 6 bases, J shed 3 bases, and the junction held 5 bases outside the gene matches. Per the germline V gene, CDR1 is DFQATT and CDR2 is SNEGSKA (reference sequence). The CDR3 reads CSALTSGYYEQYF. The CDR3 nucleotides are TGCAGTGCCCTGACTAGCGGGTACTACGAGCAGTACTTC.

This clonotype has just a few counts. This chain joins TRBV5-6 and TRBJ2-1; 7 bases align to TRBD1. The CDR3 is 15 residues long. CDR1 and CDR2 from the germline V gene are SGHDT and YYEEEE. V shed 5 bases, J shed 4 bases, and the junction held 9 bases outside the gene matches. CDR3 amino acids: CASREGQVPYNEQFF. The CDR3 nucleotides are TGTGCCAGCAGGGAAGGACAGGTACCTTACAATGAGCAGTTCTTC.

This clonotype turned up a few times. The V gene is TRBV4-1, the J gene TRBJ2-5; 7 bases map to TRBD2. Trimming took 0 bases from V and 5 from J; bases not matched to a gene: 9. Germline assignment: CDR1 MGHRA and CDR2 YSYEKL. This CDR3 is 16 amino acids long. The CDR3, as DNA: TGCGCCAGCAGCCAAGATGAAGCGGGACGCGGGGAGACCCAGTACTTC. Translating gives CASSQDEAGRGETQYF.

The J gene is TRBJ2-5, the V gene TRBV25-1; 7 bases align to TRBD2. V dropped 8 bases and J dropped 5; count of bases not matched to a gene: 5. The CDR3 runs to 12 residues. Germline CDR1 reads MGHDK; CDR2 reads SYGVNS. The CDR3 loop reads CASGRDVETQYF. In DNA, the CDR3 is TGTGCCAGCGGGAGGGACGTGGAGACCCAGTACTTC.

This clonotype was observed at least ten times. V gene TRBV29-1 combines with J gene TRBJ1-1; no clear D. CDR3 length: 11 residues. Germline V gene data show CDR1 as SQVTM and CDR2 as ANQGSEA. The V end lost 3 bases, the J end lost 0 bases, and 2 bases lay between the germline ends. The CDR3 spells CSVDMNTEAFF. The CDR3 bases are TGCAGCGTTGATATGAACACTGAAGCTTTCTTT.

V usage is TRBV5-1 and J usage is TRBJ2-7; the D is unclear. This CDR3 contains 13 residues. V was trimmed by 0 bases and J by 4 bases, leaving 8 bases between them. Germline values: CDR1 SGHRS, CDR2 YFSETQ. Written as DNA, the CDR3 is TGCGCCAGCAGCTTGGACGGAGAGTACGAGCAGTACTTC. This gives the protein CASSLDGEYEQYF.

This clonotype showed up just a few times. The CDR3 spells CSASPAAGGFGYTF. DNA of the CDR3: TGCAGCGCATCGCCCGCCGCAGGGGGATTTGGCTACACCTTC. The V call is TRBV29-1, the J call TRBJ1-2; 7 bases agree with TRBD1. CDR1 and CDR2 from the germline V gene are SQVTM and ANQGSEA. V lost 7 bases, J lost 7 bases, and 15 bases stayed unmatched. The CDR3 is 14 amino acids.

On this clonotype itself: A junction end diverges from the germline sequence, so it may reflect a read error. The chain is built from TRBV6-2 or TRBV6-3 and TRBJ2-5; 10 nucleotides line up with TRBD2. The CDR3 sequence is 13 residues long. Germline CDR1 reads MNHEY; CDR2 reads SVGEGT. CDR3 bases: TGTACCAGCACGGCTAGCGGGAGACAAACCCAGTACTTC. Its protein product is CTSTASGRQTQYF.

The chain couples TRBV28 to TRBJ1-5, with 7 bases matching TRBD1. The germline V gene has CDR1 MDHEN and CDR2 SYDVKM. The CDR3 has 14 residues. V lost 5 bases, J lost 6 bases, and 7 bases stayed unmatched. CDR3 in amino acids: CASSREGAVQPQHF. The CDR3 nucleotides read TGTGCCAGCAGTAGAGAGGGGGCCGTTCAGCCCCAGCATTTT.

In its sample, this clonotype was seen many times. Germline and junction disagree at one end, which may indicate a read error. The chain combines TRBV20-1 with TRBJ2-2; D possibly corresponds to TRBD2 (5 bases). Germline CDR1 and CDR2: DFQATT and SNEGSKA (reference sequence). The CDR3 is 13 residues long. The CDR3 reads CSARTANTGELFF. The CDR3 bases are TGCAGCGCTAGGACTGCGAACACCGGGGAGCTGTTTTTT.

The chain carries TRBV24-1 and TRBJ2-3; D call uncertain. V lost 7 bases and J 6 bases, leaving 13 bases between the germline ends. Germline CDR1 is KGHDR and CDR2 is SFDVKD. This CDR3 region has 13 residues. The DNA of the CDR3 is TGTGCCACCAGCCCCCGCTATGGGGATACGCAGTATTTT. It codes for CATSPRYGDTQYF.

This clonotype showed up just a few times. V gene TRBV7-6 combines with J gene TRBJ1-1, with D maybe TRBD1 (5 bases). This CDR3 comprises 15 residues. Germline CDR1 is SGHVS and CDR2 is FNYEAQ. With 1 base removed from V and 10 bases from J, the gap between germline ends came to 19 bases. The CDR3 sequence: CASSLDGTLAGGAFF. The CDR3 nucleotides read TGTGCCAGCAGCTTAGACGGGACCTTAGCGGGGGGAGCTTTCTTT. Together with reference TRBV7-6 and TRBJ1-1, the CDR3 gives the full variable domain: GAGVSQSPRYKVTKRGQDVALRCDPISGHVSLYWYRQALGQGPEFLTYFNYEAQQDKSGLPNDRFSAERPEGSISTLTIQRTEQRDSAMYRCASSLDGTLAGGAFFGQGTRLTVV.

There are many counts of this clonotype. This chain links TRBV9 with TRBJ2-1; 11 bases match TRBD1. Looked up from germline, CDR1 is SGDLS and CDR2 is YYNGEE. This CDR3 has 16 amino acids. V was clipped by 4 bases and J by 7 bases; unmatched bases: 10. The CDR3 loop is CASSSRADRGLNEQFF. CDR3 DNA sequence: TGTGCCAGCAGCTCGCGAGCGGACAGGGGGCTTAATGAGCAGTTCTTC.

Only a few counts were recorded for this clonotype. The chain links TRBV19 to TRBJ2-7; unclear D gene. The V and J ends lost 6 bases and 0 bases respectively, with 12 bases between them. The CDR3 consists of 14 residues. The V gene's germline CDR1 is LNHDA and CDR2 SQIVND (reference sequence). DNA of the CDR3: TGTGCCAGTAGGCCGACCGCCACCTCCTACGAGCAGTACTTC. This translates into CASRPTATSYEQYF.

This clonotype was observed at least ten times. V usage is TRBV9 and J usage is TRBJ1-1; tentative D call: TRBD1 (6 bases). V lost 3 bases and J lost 10, with 19 bases in between. CDR1 and CDR2 (germline): SGDLS, YYNGEE. There are 14 residues in the CDR3. The CDR3 bases are TGTGCCAGCAGCGCCCGGGACACGCCCGGGGGAGCTTTCTTT. Protein: CASSARDTPGGAFF.